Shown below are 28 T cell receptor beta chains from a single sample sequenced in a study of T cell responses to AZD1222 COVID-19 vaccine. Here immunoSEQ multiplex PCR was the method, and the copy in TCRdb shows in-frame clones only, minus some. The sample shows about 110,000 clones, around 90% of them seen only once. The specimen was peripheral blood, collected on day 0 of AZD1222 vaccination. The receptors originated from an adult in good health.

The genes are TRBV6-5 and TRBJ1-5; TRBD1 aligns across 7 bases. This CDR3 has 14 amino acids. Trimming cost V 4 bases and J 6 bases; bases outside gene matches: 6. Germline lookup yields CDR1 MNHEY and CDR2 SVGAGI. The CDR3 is CASSLQGGGQPQHF. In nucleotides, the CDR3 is TGTGCCAGCAGTTTGCAAGGGGGCGGTCAGCCCCAGCATTTT.

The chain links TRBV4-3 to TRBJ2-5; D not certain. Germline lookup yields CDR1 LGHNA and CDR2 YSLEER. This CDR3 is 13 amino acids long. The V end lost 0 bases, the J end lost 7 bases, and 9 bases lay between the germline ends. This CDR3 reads CASSQDLPRTQYF. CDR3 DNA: TGCGCCAGCAGCCAAGACTTACCTAGGACCCAGTACTTC.

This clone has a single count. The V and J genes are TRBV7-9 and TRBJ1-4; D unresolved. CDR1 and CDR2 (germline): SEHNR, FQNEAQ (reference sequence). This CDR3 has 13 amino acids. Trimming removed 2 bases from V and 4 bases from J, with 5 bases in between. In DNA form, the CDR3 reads TGTGCCAGCAGCTTATCCGATAATGAAAAACTGTTTTTT. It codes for CASSLSDNEKLFF.

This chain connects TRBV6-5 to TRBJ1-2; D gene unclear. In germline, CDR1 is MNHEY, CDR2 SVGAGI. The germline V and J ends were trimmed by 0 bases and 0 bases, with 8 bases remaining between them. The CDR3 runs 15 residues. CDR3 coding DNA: TGTGCCAGCAGTTACTCTTTAGAGGCTAACTATGGCTACACCTTC. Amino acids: CASSYSLEANYGYTF.

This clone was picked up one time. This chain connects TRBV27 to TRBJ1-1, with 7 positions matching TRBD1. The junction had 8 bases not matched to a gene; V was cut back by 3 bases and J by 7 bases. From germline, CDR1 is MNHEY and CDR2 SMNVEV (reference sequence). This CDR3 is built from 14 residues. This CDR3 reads CASSFYRGNGEAFF. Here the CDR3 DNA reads TGTGCCAGCAGTTTCTACAGGGGCAATGGTGAAGCTTTCTTT.

CDR3 region: CASSSGLAGGKVDTQYF. DNA for the CDR3: TGTGCCAGCAGCTCGGGACTAGCGGGAGGGAAGGTGGATACGCAGTATTTT. This chain uses TRBV7-9 with TRBJ2-3; 16 nucleotides agree with TRBD2. The CDR3 contains 17 residues. Germline V gene sequence: CDR1 SEHNR, CDR2 FQNEAQ (reference sequence). Trimming took 4 bases from V and 6 from J; bases not matched to a gene: 7.

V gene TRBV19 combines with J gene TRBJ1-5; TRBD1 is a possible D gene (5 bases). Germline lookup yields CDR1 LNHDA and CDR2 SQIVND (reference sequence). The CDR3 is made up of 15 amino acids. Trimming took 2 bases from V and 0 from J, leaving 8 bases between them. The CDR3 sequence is CASSITGLSNQPQHF. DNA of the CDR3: TGTGCCAGTAGTATAACGGGACTTAGCAATCAGCCCCAGCATTTT.

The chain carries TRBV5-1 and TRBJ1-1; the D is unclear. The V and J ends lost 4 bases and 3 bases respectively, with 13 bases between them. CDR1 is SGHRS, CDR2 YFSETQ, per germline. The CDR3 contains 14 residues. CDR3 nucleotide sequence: TGCGCCAGCAGCCAGGCGGGATCGTACACTGAAGCTTTCTTT. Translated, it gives CASSQAGSYTEAFF.

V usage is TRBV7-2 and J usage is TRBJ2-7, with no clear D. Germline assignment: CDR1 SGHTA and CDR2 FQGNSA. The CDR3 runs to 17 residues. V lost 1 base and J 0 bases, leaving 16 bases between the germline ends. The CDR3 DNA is TGTGCCAGCAGCTTAGGAAGAACGCAACGATCCTCCTACGAGCAGTACTTC. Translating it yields CASSLGRTQRSSYEQYF. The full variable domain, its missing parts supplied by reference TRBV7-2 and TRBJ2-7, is GAGVSQSPSNKVTEKGKDVELRCDPISGHTALYWYRQSLGQGLEFLIYFQGNSAPDKSGLPSDRFSAERTGGSVSTLTIQRTQQEDSAVYLCASSLGRTQRSSYEQYFGPGTRLTVT.

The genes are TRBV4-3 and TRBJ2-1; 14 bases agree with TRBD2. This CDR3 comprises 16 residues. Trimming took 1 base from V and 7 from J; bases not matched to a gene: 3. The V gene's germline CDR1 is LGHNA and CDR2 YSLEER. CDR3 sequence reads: CASSQAGTSGRNEQFF. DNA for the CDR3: TGCGCCAGCAGCCAAGCCGGGACTAGCGGGAGAAATGAGCAGTTCTTC.

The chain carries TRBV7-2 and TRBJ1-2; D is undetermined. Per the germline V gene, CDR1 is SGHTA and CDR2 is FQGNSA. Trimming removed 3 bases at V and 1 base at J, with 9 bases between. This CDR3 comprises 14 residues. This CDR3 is CASSFADGNYGYTF. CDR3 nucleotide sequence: TGTGCCAGCAGCTTCGCCGACGGTAACTATGGCTACACCTTC.

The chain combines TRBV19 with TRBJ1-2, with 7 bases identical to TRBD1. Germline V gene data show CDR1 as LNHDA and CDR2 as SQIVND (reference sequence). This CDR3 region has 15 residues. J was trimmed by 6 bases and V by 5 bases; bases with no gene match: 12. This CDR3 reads CASSLPVTGFNGYTF. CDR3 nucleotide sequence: TGTGCCAGTAGTCTCCCCGTGACAGGGTTCAATGGCTACACCTTC.

In nucleotides, the CDR3 is TGTGCCAGCAGCTTAAGGCGGGAGGCAGATACGCAGTATTTT. Translated, it gives CASSLRREADTQYF. This chain uses TRBV5-4 with TRBJ2-3; TRBD2 agrees at 8 bases. CDR1 is SGHNT and CDR2 is YYREEE in the germline V gene (reference sequence). Trimming removed 2 bases from V and 4 bases from J; junction bases left unmatched: 3. This CDR3 has 14 amino acids. Based on the CDR3 plus reference TRBV5-4 and TRBJ2-3, the full variable domain is ETGVTQSPTHLIKTRGQQVTLRCSSQSGHNTVSWYQQALGQGPQFIFQYYREEENGRGNFPPRFSGLQFPNYSSELNVNALELDDSALYLCASSLRREADTQYFGPGTRLTVL.

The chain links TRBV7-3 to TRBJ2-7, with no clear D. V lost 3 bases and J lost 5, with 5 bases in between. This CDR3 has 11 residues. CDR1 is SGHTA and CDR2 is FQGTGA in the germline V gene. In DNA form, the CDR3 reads TGTGCCAGCAGCTTCAAGCACGAGCAGTACTTC. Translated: CASSFKHEQYF.

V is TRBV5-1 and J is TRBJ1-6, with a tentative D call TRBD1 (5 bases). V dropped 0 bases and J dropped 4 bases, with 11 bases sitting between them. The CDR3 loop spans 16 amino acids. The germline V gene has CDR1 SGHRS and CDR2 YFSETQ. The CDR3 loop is CASSLDSGAYNSPLHF. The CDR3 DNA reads TGCGCCAGCAGCTTGGACAGCGGGGCTTATAATTCACCCCTCCACTTT.

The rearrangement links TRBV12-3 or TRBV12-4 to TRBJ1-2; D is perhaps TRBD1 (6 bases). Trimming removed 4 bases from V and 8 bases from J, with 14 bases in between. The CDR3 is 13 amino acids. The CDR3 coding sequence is TGTGCCAGCAGTTCCGGGGACAAGCGAGGCTACACCTTC. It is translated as CASSSGDKRGYTF.

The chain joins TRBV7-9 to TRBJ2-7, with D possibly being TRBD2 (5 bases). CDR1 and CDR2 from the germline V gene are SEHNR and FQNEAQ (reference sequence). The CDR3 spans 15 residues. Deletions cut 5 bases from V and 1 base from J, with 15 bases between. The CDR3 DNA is TGTGCCAGCAGCCCTAGAGGGATTGGGTCCTACGAGCAGTACTTC. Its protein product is CASSPRGIGSYEQYF.

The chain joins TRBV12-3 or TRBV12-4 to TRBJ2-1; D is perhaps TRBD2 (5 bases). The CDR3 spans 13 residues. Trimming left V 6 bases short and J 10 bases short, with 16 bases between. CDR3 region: CASSLDSAREQFF. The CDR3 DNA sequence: TGTGCCAGCAGCCTGGACTCTGCGAGAGAGCAGTTCTTC.

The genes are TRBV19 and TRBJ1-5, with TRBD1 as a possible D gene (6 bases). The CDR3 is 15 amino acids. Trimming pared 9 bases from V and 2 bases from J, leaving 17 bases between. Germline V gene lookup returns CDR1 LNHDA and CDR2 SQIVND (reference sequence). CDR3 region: CARIPTGAGNQPQHF. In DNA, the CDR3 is TGTGCCAGGATACCTACGGGGGCGGGCAATCAGCCCCAGCATTTT.

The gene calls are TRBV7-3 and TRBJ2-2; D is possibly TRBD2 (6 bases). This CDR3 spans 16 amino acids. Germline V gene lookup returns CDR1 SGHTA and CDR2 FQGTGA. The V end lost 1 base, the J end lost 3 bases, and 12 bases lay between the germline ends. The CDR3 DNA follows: TGTGCCAGCAGCTTAATTCCGGGAGTGGACACCGGGGAGCTGTTTTTT. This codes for CASSLIPGVDTGELFF. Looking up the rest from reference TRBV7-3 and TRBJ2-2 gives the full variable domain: GAGVSQTPSNKVTEKGKYVELRCDPISGHTALYWYRQSLGQGPEFLIYFQGTGAADDSGLPNDRFFAVRPEGSVSTLKIQRTERGDSAVYLCASSLIPGVDTGELFFGEGSRLTVL.

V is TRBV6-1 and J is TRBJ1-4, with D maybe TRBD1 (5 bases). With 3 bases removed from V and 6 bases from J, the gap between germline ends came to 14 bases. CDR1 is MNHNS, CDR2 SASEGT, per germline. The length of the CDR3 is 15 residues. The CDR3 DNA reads TGTGCCAGCAGTGATGCAGGGATGGGTCATGAAAAACTGTTTTTT. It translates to CASSDAGMGHEKLFF.

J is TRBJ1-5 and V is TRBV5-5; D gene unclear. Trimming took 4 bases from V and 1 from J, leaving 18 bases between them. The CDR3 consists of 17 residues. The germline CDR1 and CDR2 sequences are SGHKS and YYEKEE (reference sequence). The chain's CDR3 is CASSPRIGVLSNQPQHF. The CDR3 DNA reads TGTGCCAGCAGCCCACGAATTGGGGTATTAAGCAATCAGCCCCAGCATTTT.

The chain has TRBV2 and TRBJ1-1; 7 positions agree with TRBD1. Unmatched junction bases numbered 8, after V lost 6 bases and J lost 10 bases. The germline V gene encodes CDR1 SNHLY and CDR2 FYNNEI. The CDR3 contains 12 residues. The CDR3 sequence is CASSRDSLGAFF. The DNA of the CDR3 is TGTGCCAGCAGCAGGGACAGCTTGGGAGCTTTCTTT.

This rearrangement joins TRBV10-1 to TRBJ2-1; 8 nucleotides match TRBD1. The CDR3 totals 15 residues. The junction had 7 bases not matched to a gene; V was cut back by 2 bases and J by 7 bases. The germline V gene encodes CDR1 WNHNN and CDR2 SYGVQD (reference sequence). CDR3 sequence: CASSETWTGRNEQFF. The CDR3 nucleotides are TGCGCCAGCAGTGAGACCTGGACAGGGCGTAATGAGCAGTTCTTC.

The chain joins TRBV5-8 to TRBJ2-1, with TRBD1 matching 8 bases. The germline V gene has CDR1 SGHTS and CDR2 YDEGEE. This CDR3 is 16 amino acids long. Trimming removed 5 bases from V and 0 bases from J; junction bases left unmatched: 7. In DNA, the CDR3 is TGTGCCAGCAGTCCGGACAGGGCCGGCTCCTACAATGAGCAGTTCTTC. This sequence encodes CASSPDRAGSYNEQFF.

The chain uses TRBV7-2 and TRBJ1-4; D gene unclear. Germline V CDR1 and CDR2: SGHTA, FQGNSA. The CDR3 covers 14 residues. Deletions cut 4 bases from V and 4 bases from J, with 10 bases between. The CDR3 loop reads CASSSGRFNEKLFF. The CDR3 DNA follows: TGTGCCAGCAGCTCAGGACGGTTTAATGAAAAACTGTTTTTT.

In DNA, the CDR3 is TGTGCCAGCACTCATAGCAATCAGCCCCAGCATTTT. It specifies CASTHSNQPQHF. V gene TRBV12-3 or TRBV12-4 combines with J gene TRBJ1-5; D remains unclear. The CDR3 is made up of 12 amino acids. The V gene lost 7 bases and the J gene lost 0 bases, with 4 bases spanning the gap.

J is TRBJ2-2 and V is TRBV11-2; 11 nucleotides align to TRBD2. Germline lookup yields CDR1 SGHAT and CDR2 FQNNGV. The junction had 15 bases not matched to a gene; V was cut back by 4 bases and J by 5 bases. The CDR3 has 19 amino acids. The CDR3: CASSSRGVAGGSGTGELFF. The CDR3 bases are TGTGCCAGCAGCTCCCGCGGTGTAGCGGGAGGGTCGGGAACCGGGGAGCTGTTTTTT.